These 2 T cell receptor beta chains were sequenced from one sample in a study of blood T cell repertoires in COVID-19. Only in-frame clones appear in the TCRdb table, and some are missing; sequencing was by immunoSEQ multiplex PCR. The sample lists approximately 160,000 clones, roughly 84% occurring once. The source material was PBMCs or T cells enriched from blood (not recorded which). Receptor source: a woman aged 50 to 65 who had recovered from COVID-19.

This chain connects TRBV10-3 to TRBJ2-7; 11 bases are a match to TRBD1. This CDR3 is 16 amino acids long. After removal of 8 bases from V and 4 bases from J, the junction contained 13 bases not matched to a gene. Germline values: CDR1 ENHRY, CDR2 SYGVKD. The CDR3 spells CAIRGAQGQGAYEQYF. Here the CDR3 DNA reads TGTGCCATCCGGGGCGCCCAAGGACAGGGGGCTTACGAGCAGTACTTC.

This clone has only one observation. This chain uses TRBV11-3 with TRBJ1-2, with TRBD1 identical over 8 bases. Germline V gene lookup returns CDR1 SGHNT and CDR2 YENEEA. The V segment lost 3 bases and the J segment 8 bases; nucleotides outside the gene matches: 8. The CDR3 is made up of 14 amino acids. The CDR3 reads CASSFLDRGLGYTF. DNA of the CDR3: TGTGCCAGCAGCTTCCTAGACAGGGGACTGGGCTACACCTTC.